The clone carrying this T cell receptor (beta chain) was counted a few times. TCRdb called the RACE reads again in MiXCR, with one record for every CDR3 protein. The sample contains roughly 86,000 distinct CDR3 sequences, 8% to 11% of which appear only once. The sample originates from a study of human T cells and chemical hapten exposure. Background on the study: Researchers reported sensitizing a roughly 2 cm by roughly 2 cm upper inner arm skin site with 2% DPC. Women made up most patients, who had alopecia areata, totalis or universalis.

The time point denotes: patch test 1, 2 weeks after DPC sensitization. The treatment was: therapeutic diphenylcyclopropenone sensitization with weekly scalp DPC. From germline, CDR1 is GTSNPN and CDR2 SVGIG (reference sequence). The CDR3 has 12 amino acids. The ends were cut back, 0 bases at V and 8 bases at J, with 10 bases in the middle. The starting material was whole blood, obtained in connection with sensitization to the hapten diphenylcyclopropenone (DPC). This chain connects TRBV30 to TRBJ1-1; the D is unclear. The clonotype comes from a man in his forties or fifties with alopecia areata. Some clones in this sample may be carry-over from other donors' samples. The CDR3: CAWSVAAREAFF. CDR3 nucleotides: TGTGCCTGGAGTGTAGCAGCCCGGGAAGCTTTCTTT. Drawing the rest from reference TRBV30 and TRBJ1-1, the complete variable domain is SQTIHQWPATLVQPVGSPLSLECTVEGTSNPNLYWYRQAAGRGLQLLFYSVGIGQISSEVPQNLSASRPQDRQFILSSKKLLLSDSGFYLCAWSVAAREAFFGQGTRLTVV.